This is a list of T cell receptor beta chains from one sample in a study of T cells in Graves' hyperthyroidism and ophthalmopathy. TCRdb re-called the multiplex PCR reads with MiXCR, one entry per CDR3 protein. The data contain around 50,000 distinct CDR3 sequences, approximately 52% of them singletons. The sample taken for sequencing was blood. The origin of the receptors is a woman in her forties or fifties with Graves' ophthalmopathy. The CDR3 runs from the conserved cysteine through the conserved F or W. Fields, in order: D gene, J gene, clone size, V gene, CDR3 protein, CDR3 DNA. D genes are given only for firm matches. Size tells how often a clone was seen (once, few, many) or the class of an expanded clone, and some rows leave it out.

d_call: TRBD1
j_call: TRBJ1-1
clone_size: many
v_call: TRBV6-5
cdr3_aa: CASTRQGYTEAFF
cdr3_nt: TGTGCCAGCACCCGACAGGGTTATACTGAAGCTTTCTTT

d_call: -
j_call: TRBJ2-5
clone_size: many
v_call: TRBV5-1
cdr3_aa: CASSLEEETQYF
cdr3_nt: TGCGCCAGCAGCTTGGAGGAGGAGACCCAGTACTTC

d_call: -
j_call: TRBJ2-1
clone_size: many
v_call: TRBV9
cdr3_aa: CASSVREGVEQFF
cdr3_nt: TGTGCCAGCAGCGTTAGGGAAGGAGTTGAGCAGTTCTTC

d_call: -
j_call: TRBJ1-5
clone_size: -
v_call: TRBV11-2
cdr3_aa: CASSLDLEHF
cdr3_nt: TGTGCCAGCAGCTTAGATCTCGAGCATTTT

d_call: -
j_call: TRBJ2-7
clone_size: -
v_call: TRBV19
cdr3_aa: CANSGGAGNPYEQYF
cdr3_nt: TGTGCCAATAGTGGGGGAGCAGGGAACCCCTACGAGCAGTACTTC

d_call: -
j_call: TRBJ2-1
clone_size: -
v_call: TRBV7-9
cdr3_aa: CASGPSSAHNEQFF
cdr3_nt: TGTGCCAGCGGCCCCTCCTCGGCCCACAATGAGCAGTTCTTC

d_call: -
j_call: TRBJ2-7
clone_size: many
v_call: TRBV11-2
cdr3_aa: CASSSLRQRRFHEQYF
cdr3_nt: TGTGCCAGCAGCTCCCTCAGGCAGAGACGGTTCCACGAGCAGTACTTC

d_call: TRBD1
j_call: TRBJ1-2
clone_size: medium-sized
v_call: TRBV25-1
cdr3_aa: CASREHRGGYTF
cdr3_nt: TGTGCCAGCAGGGAACACAGGGGCGGCTACACCTTC

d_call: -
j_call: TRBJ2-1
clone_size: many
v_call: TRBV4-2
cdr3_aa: CASSQDGPSSNEQFF
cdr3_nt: TGTGCCAGCAGCCAAGATGGGCCTAGCTCTAATGAGCAGTTCTTC

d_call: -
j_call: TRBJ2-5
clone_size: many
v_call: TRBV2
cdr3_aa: CASRDGTIGETQYF
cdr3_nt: TGTGCCAGCAGAGACGGGACAATCGGTGAGACCCAGTACTTC

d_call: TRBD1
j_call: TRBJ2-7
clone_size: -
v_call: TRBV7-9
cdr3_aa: CASSSRDRGREQYF
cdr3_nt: TGTGCCAGCAGCTCCCGGGACAGGGGGCGCGAGCAGTACTTC